This T cell receptor beta chain was obtained from a study of CD8 T cells in ankylosing spondylitis. Regarding the study as a whole: There was a TCR beta motif, made of several highly homologous variants, that appeared characteristic of ankylosing spondylitis blood. Reported data indicate significant enrichment of disease-linked clones within matched ankylosing spondylitis synovial fluid.

With regard to this clonotype: Its cognate antigen is unknown.

In germline, CDR1 is SGHDT, CDR2 YYEEEE. This CDR3 is built from 15 residues. Trimming cost V 0 bases and J 2 bases, with 11 bases left between them. MiXCR, run by TCRdb on the 5' RACE reads, gives a single entry per CDR3 protein. The table records roughly 670,000 distinct CDR3 sequences, under 20% of them present only once. Sequencing used blood, either unsorted or a sorted T cell fraction (not recorded which). The TCR comes from a male donor with ankylosing spondylitis. V is TRBV5-6 and J is TRBJ1-2; D gene unclear. CDR3 coding DNA: TGTGCCAGCAGCTTGGGGGCCCATGTCAACTATGGCTACACCTTC. It translates to CASSLGAHVNYGYTF.